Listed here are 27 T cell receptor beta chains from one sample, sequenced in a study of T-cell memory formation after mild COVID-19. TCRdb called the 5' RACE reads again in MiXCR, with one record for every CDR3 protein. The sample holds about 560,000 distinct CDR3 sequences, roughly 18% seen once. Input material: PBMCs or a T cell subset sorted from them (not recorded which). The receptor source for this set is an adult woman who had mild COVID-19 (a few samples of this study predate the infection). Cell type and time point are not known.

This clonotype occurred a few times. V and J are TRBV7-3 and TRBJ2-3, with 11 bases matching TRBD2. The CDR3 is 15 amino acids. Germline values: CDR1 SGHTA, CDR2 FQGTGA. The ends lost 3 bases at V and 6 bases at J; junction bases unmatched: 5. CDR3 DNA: TGTGCCAGCAGCTTGTCACTAGCGGGAGCCGATACGCAGTATTTT. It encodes CASSLSLAGADTQYF.

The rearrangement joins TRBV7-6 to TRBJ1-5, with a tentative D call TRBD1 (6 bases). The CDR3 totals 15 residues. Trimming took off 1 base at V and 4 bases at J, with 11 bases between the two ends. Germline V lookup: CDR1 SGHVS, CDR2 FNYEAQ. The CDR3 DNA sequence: TGTGCCAGCAGCTTAGGGGGGGCTTTAAATCAGCCCCAGCATTTT. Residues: CASSLGGALNQPQHF.

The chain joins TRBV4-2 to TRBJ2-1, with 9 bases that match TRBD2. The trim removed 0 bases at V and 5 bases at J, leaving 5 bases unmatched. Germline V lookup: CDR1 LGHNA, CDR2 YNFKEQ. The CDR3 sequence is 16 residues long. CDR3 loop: CASSQEETSGDNEQFF. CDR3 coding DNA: TGTGCCAGCAGCCAAGAGGAGACTAGCGGAGACAATGAGCAGTTCTTC.

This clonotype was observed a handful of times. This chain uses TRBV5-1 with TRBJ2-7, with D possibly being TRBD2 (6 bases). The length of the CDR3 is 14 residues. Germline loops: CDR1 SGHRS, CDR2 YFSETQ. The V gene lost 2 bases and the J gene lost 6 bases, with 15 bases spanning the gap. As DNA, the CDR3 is TGCGCCAGCAGCTTCGTGGGGGGTACTAGCGAGCAGTACTTC. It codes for CASSFVGGTSEQYF. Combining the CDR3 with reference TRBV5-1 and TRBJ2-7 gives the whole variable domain KAGVTQTPRYLIKTRGQQVTLSCSPISGHRSVSWYQQTPGQGLQFLFEYFSETQRNKGNFPGRFSGRQFSNSRSEMNVSTLELGDSALYLCASSFVGGTSEQYFGPGTRLTVT.

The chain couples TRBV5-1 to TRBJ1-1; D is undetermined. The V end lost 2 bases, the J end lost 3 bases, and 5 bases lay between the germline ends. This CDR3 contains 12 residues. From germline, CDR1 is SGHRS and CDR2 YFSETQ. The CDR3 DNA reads TGCGCCAGCAGCTTTGATGACACTGAAGCTTTCTTT. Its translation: CASSFDDTEAFF.

The CDR3 reads CATRQGDMVEAFF. CDR3 in DNA: TGTGCCACCCGACAGGGTGATATGGTGGAAGCTTTCTTT. V gene TRBV24-1 combines with J gene TRBJ1-1, with 7 nucleotides matching TRBD1. The junction had 11 bases not matched to a gene; V was cut back by 9 bases and J by 8 bases. The CDR3 is 13 residues long. Germline V CDR1 and CDR2: KGHDR, SFDVKD.

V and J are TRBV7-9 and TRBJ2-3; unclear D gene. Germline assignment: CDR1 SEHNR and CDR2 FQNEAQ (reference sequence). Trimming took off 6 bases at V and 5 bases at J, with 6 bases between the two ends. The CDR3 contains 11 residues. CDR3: CASSWQDTQYF. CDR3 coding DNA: TGTGCCAGCAGTTGGCAAGATACGCAGTATTTT.

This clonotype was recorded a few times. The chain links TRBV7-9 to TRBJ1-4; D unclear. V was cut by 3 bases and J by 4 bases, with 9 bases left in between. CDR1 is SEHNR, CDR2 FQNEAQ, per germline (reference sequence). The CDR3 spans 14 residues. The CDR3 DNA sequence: TGTGCCAGCAGCTTGACCCAGAATAATGAAAAACTGTTTTTT. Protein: CASSLTQNNEKLFF.

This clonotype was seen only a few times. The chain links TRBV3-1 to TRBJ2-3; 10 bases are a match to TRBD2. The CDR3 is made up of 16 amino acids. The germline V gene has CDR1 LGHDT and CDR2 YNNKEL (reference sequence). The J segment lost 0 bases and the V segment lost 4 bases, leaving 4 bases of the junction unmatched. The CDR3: CASSPGLAASTDTQYF. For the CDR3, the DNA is TGTGCCAGCAGCCCTGGACTAGCGGCTAGCACAGATACGCAGTATTTT.

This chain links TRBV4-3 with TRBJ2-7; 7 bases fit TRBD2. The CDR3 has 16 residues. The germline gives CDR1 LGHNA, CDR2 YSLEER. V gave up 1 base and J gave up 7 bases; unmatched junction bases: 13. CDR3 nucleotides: TGCGCCAGCAGCCAAGCTAGGACTAGTTGGGTGGGAGAGCAGTACTTC. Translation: CASSQARTSWVGEQYF.

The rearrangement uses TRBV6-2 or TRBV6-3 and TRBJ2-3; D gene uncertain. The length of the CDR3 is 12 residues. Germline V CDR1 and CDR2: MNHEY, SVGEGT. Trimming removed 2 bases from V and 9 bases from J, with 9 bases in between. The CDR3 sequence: CASSYGLDTQYF. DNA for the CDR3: TGTGCCAGCAGTTACGGGTTAGACACGCAGTATTTT.

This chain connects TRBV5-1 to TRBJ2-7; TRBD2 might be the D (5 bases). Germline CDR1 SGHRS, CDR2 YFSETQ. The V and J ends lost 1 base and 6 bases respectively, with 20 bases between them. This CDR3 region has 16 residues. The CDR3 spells CASSLTEAAITLEQYF. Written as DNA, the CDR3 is TGCGCCAGCAGCTTGACGGAAGCGGCCATTACTCTCGAGCAGTACTTC. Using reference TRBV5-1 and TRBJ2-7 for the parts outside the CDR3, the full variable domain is KAGVTQTPRYLIKTRGQQVTLSCSPISGHRSVSWYQQTPGQGLQFLFEYFSETQRNKGNFPGRFSGRQFSNSRSEMNVSTLELGDSALYLCASSLTEAAITLEQYFGPGTRLTVT.

This CDR3 is CASSQVVSGELFF. DNA for the CDR3: TGTGCCAGCAGCCAAGTAGTTTCCGGGGAGCTGTTTTTT. The V call is TRBV14, the J call TRBJ2-2; D not resolved. From germline, CDR1 is SGHDN and CDR2 FVKESK. The CDR3 has 13 amino acids. The ends were cut back, 1 base at V and 6 bases at J, with 6 bases in the middle.

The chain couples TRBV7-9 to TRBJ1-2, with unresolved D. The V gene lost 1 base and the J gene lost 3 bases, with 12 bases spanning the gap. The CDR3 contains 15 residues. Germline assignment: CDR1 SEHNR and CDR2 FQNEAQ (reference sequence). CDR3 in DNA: TGTGCCAGCAGCTTAGGGGAGTACAATTACTATGGCTACACCTTC. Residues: CASSLGEYNYYGYTF.

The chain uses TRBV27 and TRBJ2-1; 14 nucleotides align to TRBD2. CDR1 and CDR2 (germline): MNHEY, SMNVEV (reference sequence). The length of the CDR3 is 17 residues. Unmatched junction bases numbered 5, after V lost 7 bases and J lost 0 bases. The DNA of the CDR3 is TGTGCCAGCAAGATCGGGACTAGCGGGAGCTCCTACAATGAGCAGTTCTTC. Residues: CASKIGTSGSSYNEQFF.

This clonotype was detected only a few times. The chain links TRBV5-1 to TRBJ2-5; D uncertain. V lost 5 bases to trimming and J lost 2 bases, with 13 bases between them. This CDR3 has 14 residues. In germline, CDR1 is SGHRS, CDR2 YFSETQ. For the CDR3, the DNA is TGCGCCAGCAGTCGGAATAATCCTCAAGAGACCCAGTACTTC. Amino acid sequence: CASSRNNPQETQYF.

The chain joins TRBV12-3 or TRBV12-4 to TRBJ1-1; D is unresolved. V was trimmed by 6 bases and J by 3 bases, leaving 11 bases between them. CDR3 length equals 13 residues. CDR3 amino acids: CASSLEMHTEAFF. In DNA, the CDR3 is TGTGCCAGCAGCCTTGAAATGCACACTGAAGCTTTCTTT.

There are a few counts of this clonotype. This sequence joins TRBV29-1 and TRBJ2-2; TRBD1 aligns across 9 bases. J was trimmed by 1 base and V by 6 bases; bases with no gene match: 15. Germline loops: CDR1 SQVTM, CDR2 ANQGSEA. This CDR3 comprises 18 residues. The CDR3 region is CSVISGTGSVRNTGELFF. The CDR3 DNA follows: TGCAGCGTCATCTCCGGGACAGGGTCGGTCCGGAACACCGGGGAGCTGTTTTTT.

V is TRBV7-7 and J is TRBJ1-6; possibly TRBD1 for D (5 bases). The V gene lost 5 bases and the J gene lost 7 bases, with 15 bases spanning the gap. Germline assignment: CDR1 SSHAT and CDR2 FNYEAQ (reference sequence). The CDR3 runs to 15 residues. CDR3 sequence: CASSPRGRANSPLHF. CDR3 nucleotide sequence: TGTGCCAGCAGCCCCCGGGGCAGGGCCAATTCACCCCTCCACTTT.

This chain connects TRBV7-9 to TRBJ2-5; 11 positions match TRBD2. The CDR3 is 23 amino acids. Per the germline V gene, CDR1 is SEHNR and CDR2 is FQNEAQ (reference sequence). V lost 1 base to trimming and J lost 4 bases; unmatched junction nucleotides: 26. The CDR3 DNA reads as TGTGCCAGCAGCTTAGTTCTGGGTGGCCAGACTAGCGGGGCCGACGGGGAACCAGAGACCCAGTACTTC. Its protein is CASSLVLGGQTSGADGEPETQYF. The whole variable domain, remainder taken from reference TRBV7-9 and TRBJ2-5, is DTGVSQNPRHKITKRGQNVTFRCDPISEHNRLYWYRQTLGQGPEFLTYFQNEAQLEKSRLLSDRFSAERPKGSFSTLEIQRTEQGDSAMYLCASSLVLGGQTSGADGEPETQYFGPGTRLLVL.

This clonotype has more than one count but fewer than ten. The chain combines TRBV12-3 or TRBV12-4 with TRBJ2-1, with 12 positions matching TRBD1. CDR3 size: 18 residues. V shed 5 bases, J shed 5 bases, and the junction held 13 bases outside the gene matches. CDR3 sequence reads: CASSPRDRGLGDDNEQFF. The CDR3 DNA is TGTGCCAGCAGTCCTCGGGACAGGGGGCTGGGTGACGACAATGAGCAGTTCTTC.

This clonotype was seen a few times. This CDR3 reads CASSLADRINSNQPQHF. The CDR3 DNA reads as TGTGCCAGCAGTTTAGCTGACCGGATCAATAGCAATCAGCCCCAGCATTTT. The gene calls are TRBV12-3 or TRBV12-4 and TRBJ1-5; D not certain. The CDR3 is made up of 17 amino acids. V was pared by 0 bases and J by 0 bases, with 12 bases between.

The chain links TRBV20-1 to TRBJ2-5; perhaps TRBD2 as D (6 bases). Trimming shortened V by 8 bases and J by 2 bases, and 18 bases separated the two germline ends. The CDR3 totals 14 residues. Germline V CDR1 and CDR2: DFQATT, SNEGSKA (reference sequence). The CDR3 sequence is CSPTPSGLQETQYF. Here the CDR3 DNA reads TGCAGTCCCACCCCCAGCGGGCTTCAAGAGACCCAGTACTTC.

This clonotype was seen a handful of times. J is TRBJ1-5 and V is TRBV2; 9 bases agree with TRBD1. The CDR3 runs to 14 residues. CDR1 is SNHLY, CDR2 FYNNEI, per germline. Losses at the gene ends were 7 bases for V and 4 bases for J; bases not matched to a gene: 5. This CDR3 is CASNEQGANQPQHF. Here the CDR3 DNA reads TGTGCCAGCAACGAACAGGGGGCTAATCAGCCCCAGCATTTT.

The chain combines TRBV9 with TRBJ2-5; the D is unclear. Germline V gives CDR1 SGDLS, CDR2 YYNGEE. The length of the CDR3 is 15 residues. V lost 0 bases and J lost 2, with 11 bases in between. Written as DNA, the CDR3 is TGTGCCAGCAGCGTAGAAGGTGAACGGCAAGAGACCCAGTACTTC. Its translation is CASSVEGERQETQYF.

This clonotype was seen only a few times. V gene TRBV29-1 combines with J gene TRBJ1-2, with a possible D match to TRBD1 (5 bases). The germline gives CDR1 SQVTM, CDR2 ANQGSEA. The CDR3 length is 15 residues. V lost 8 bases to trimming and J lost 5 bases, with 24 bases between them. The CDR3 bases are TGCAGCTTCGCGACATTTTCGGTAGAGGGGTATGGCTACACCTTC. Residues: CSFATFSVEGYGYTF.

CDR3 sequence reads: CASSLSQGPGYTF. The DNA of the CDR3 is TGTGCCAGCAGCTTATCACAGGGGCCTGGCTACACCTTC. This chain uses TRBV7-9 with TRBJ1-2, with TRBD1 matching over 7 bases. The V and J ends lost 2 bases and 7 bases, in that order; junction bases with no gene match: 4. Germline-derived CDR1 and CDR2 are SEHNR and FQNEAQ (reference sequence). The CDR3 runs to 13 residues.